These T cell receptor beta chains were read from a single sample in a study of beta chain features in type 1 diabetes. Measured with immunoSEQ multiplex PCR; TCRdb has only the in-frame clones, and not every one. The table has more than 55,000 clones, 50% to 55% seen once. The sequencing input was Tregs from blood. All receptors come from a woman between 35 and 50 years old with type 1 diabetes. The CDR3 runs from the conserved cysteine through the conserved F or W. The D gene is left open where the match is weak. Only some rows state a clone size, as once, few, many or a class for expanded clones.

>TRBJ1-1|TRBV28|.|.
CASSLDPAAEAFF
>TRBJ2-2|TRBV7-9|few|.
CASSFRQNTGELFF
>TRBJ1-2|TRBV10-3|.|TRBD1
CAISEGLRWTGVYGYTF
>TRBJ1-4|TRBV6-5|once|.
CASSASWQGKEKLFF
>TRBJ1-6|TRBV7-2|once|.
CASSLAKTATNSPLHF
>TRBJ2-1|TRBV15|.|TRBD2
CATSREGLAGVREQFF
>TRBJ2-7|TRBV7-2|.|TRBD2
CASSPAGGGYAYEQYF
>TRBJ2-2|TRBV5-1|few|.
CASSLDRGGNTGELFF
>TRBJ1-2|TRBV19|.|TRBD1
CASSRPGQGAENGYTF
>TRBJ2-1|TRBV7-2|.|TRBD2
CASSLALAGGVNEQFF
>TRBJ1-1|TRBV27|few|TRBD1
CASSLSGTGVTEAFF
>TRBJ1-1|TRBV28|.|.
CASSDQSRAFF
>TRBJ1-5|TRBV28|.|.
CASRSQELGSNQPQHF
>TRBJ1-5|TRBV30|.|.
CAWSQQSNQPQHF
>TRBJ1-1|TRBV6-5|.|.
CASRDVGADTEAFF
>TRBJ1-5|TRBV6-6|.|TRBD1
CASSPGTGSQPQHF
>TRBJ2-5|TRBV12-5|few|.
CASGGAGETQYF
>TRBJ2-5|TRBV28|.|.
CASSSGTPGYF
>TRBJ1-1|TRBV29-1|few|.
CSVVQGWTEAFF
>TRBJ2-7|TRBV2|many|.
CASTVWEAFDEQYF
>TRBJ1-6|TRBV7-9|.|.
CASSLTSPNSPLHF
>TRBJ1-1|TRBV7-9|few|.
CASSPLQGMNTEAFF
>TRBJ1-2|TRBV29-1|.|.
CSAYRTDSYGYTF
>TRBJ1-1|TRBV7-3|.|.
CASSLRGGSDEAFF
>TRBJ1-2|TRBV6-1|once|.
CASSEFSRYGYTF
>TRBJ2-2|TRBV7-3|.|.
CASSLGHRSSNTGELFF
>TRBJ2-3|TRBV29-1|.|.
CSVVKEGRSTDTQYF
>TRBJ2-3|TRBV5-6|.|TRBD2
CASRYGLAGYTDTQYF
>TRBJ2-7|TRBV18|.|.
CASSPMRSSYEQYF
>TRBJ1-1|TRBV6-1|few|.
CASSEQEPQPDLNTEAFF
>TRBJ2-7|TRBV10-3|few|TRBD1
CAISWTGRNEQYF
>TRBJ2-2|TRBV21-1|.|.
CAPRSTGELFF
>TRBJ2-7|TRBV6-5|.|TRBD1
CASSTVTGGREQYF
>TRBJ2-5|TRBV11-2|.|TRBD2
CASSQSGGETQYF
>TRBJ1-5|TRBV15|few|TRBD1
CATSPDRGQRPQHF
>TRBJ1-3|TRBV9|few|.
CASSVRTPGNTIYF
>TRBJ1-5|TRBV4-2|.|TRBD1
CASSLGTGGVNQPQHF
>TRBJ1-5|TRBV7-2|.|.
CASSLNRANQPQHF
>TRBJ2-5|TRBV6-5|.|.
CASSSTREQYF
>TRBJ2-1|TRBV11-2|few|.
CASSLRGGYNEQFF
>TRBJ2-2|TRBV11-3|once|.
CASSFSGQNTGELFF
>TRBJ1-5|TRBV28|.|.
CASSIQGRGINQPQHF
>TRBJ2-2|TRBV19|few|.
CASSVVSAGELFF
>TRBJ1-1|TRBV11-2|.|.
CASSPPGGLSTAFF
>TRBJ2-7|TRBV7-2|.|.
CASSQGNLEQYF
>TRBJ2-3|TRBV2|.|TRBD1
CASKGQGSTDTQYF
>TRBJ1-1|TRBV2|once|.
CASSPRANSNTEAFF
>TRBJ2-6|TRBV19|few|TRBD2
CASIRTSGSSGANVLTF